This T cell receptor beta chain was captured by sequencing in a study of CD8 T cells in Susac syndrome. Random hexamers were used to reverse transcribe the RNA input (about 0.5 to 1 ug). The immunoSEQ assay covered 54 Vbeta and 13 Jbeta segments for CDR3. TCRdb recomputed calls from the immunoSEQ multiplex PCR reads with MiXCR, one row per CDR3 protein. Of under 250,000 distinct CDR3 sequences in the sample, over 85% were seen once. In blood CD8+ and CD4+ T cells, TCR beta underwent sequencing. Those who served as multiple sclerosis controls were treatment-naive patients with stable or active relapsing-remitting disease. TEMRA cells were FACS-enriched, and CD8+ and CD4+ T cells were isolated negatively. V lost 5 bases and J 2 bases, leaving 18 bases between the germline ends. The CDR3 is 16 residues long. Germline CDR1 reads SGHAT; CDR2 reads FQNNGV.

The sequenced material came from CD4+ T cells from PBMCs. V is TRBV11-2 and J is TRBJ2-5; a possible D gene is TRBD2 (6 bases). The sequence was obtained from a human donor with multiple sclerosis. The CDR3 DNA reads TGTGCCAGCAGCCTCCGACCGCGGGAACTTCAAGAGACCCAGTACTTC. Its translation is CASSLRPRELQETQYF.